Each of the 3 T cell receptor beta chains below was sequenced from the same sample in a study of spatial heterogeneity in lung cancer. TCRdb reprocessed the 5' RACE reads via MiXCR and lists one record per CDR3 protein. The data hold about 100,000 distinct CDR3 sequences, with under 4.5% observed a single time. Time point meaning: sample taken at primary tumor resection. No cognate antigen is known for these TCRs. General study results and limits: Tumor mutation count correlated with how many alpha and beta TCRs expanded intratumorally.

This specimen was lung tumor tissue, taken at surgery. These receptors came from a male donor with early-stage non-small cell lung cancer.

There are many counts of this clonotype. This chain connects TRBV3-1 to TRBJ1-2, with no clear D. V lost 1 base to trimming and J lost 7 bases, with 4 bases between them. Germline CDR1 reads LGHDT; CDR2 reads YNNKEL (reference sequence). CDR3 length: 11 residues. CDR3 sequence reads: CASSQASGYTF. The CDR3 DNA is TGTGCCAGCAGCCAAGCGTCTGGCTACACCTTC. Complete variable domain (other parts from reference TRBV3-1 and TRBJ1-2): DTAVSQTPKYLVTQMGNDKSIKCEQNLGHDTMYWYKQDSKKFLKIMFSYNNKELIINETVPNRFSPKSPDKAHLNLHINSLELGDSAVYFCASSQASGYTFGSGTRLTVV.

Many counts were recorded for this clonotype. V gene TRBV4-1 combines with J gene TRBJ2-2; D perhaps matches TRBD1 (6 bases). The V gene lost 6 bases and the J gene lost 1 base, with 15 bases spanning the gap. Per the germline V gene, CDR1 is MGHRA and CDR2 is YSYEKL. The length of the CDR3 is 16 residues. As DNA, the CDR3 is TGCGCCAGCAGGCACGGTGGGGGCCGGAACACCGGGGAGCTGTTTTTT. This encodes CASRHGGGRNTGELFF.

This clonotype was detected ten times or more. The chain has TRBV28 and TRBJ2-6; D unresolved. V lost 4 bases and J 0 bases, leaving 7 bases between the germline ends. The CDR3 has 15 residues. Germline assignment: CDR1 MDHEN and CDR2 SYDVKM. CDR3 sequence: CASSSRSSGANVLTF. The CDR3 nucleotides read TGTGCCAGCAGTTCCCGTTCCTCTGGGGCCAACGTCCTGACTTTC.